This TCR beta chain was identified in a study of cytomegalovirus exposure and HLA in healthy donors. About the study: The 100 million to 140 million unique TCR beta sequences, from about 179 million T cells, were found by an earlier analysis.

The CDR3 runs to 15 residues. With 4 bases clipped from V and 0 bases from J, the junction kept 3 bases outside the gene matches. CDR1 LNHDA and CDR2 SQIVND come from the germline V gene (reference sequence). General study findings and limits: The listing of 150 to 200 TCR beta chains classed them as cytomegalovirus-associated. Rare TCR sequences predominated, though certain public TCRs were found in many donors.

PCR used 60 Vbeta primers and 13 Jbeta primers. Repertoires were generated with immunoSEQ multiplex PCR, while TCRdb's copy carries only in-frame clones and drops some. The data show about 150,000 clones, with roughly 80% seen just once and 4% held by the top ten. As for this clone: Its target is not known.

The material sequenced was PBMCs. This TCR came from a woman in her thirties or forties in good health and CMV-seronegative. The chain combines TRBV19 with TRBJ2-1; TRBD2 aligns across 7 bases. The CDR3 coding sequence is TGTGCCAGTAGTAGGGAGGGGAGCTCCTACAATGAGCAGTTCTTC. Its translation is CASSREGSSYNEQFF. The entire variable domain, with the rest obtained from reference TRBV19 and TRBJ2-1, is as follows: DGGITQSPKYLFRKEGQNVTLSCEQNLNHDAMYWYRQDPGQGLRLIYYSQIVNDFQKGDIAEGYSVSREKKESFPLTVTSAQKNPTAFYLCASSREGSSYNEQFFGPGTRLTVL.